One T cell receptor beta chain is described in this entry. This clone's antigen is unknown. Base qualities are not recorded, but no much larger clone differs from it by a single base. The library was prepared using the immunoSEQ multiplex PCR assay. A mixture of 60 forward primers for TCR Vbeta segments and 13 reverse primers for TCR Jbeta segments was used in the multiplex PCR. A multiplex PCR assay on genomic DNA amplified the CDR3 region of rearranged TCR beta genes. On the Illumina HiSeq System, the amplified TCR beta libraries were sequenced as 87-base-pair reads. Under the source paper's analysis protocol: In a later analysis, around 80 million unique TCR beta chains were counted across the 690 or so repertoires, and approximately 9.9 million of these chains were shared by at least two donors. To remove PCR and sequencing errors, raw reads were error-corrected and collapsed into unique sequences using a nearest-neighbor algorithm that merged closely related sequences. CDR3 sequences were aligned to IMGT reference sequences to assign V, D and J gene segments. For a sequence to be retained, a match of at least six nucleotides was required to both a V gene segment and a J gene segment. Rearrangements were classified as productive when the CDR3 lacked stop codons and remained in frame with V and J, and all other rearrangements were classified as non-productive. CDR3 was defined according to IMGT convention as the region running from the second conserved V-encoded cysteine to the conserved J-encoded phenylalanine. In an earlier analysis of more than 550 of the donors, sequences lacking an unambiguous match to a single V gene segment were excluded. An earlier analysis of fewer than 750 of the donors classified V segments as functional when productive rearrangements were above 56.7% and as segregating when the standard deviation between donors was above 5%. A statistical classification framework was built for diagnosing cytomegalovirus status from the catalog of TCR beta chain sequences. In a later analysis, V and J genes were assigned by comparing TCR nucleotide sequences against IMGT/GENE-DB human TR gene sequences. Using the TCRdist pipeline, a later analysis assigned CDR3 sequences along with most-parsimonious VDJ recombination scenarios. In a later analysis, each TCR beta chain was defined by its CDR3 amino acid sequence together with its V-gene family, and reads lacking a unique V-gene family were excluded. As a way to deal with suspected cross-contamination and a sequencing artifact, a later analysis dropped 592 nucleotide sequences that were highly shared and had low generation probability. A later analysis calculated a clonal expansion index for each public chain from normalized within-repertoire ranks of inferred template counts. In a later analysis, generation probabilities were computed with a VDJ recombination model fitted to out-of-frame rearrangements, and the resulting probabilities were checked against IGoR. In a later analysis, TCR-TCR, TCR-HLA and TCR-CMV co-occurrence was scored with hypergeometric tests, and a repertoire-size bias correction was applied to TCR pairs. In a later analysis, false discovery rates were estimated by permuting HLA or CMV assignments 20 times. A later analysis grouped co-occurring TCRs with DBSCAN, adding TCRdist sequence similarity when clustering within HLA-allele-positive subsets. Repertoires with fewer than 30,000 or more than 120,000 public chains, plus five repertoires with anomalous nucleotide sharing, were excluded from co-occurrence clustering. TCRdb took over this immuneACCESS table, retaining in-frame rearrangements with V and J assigned. Such tables are incomplete; in checked studies, under half of the missing clones stem from an unresolved V gene, and the remainder is unexplained. D and trimming were read from the DNA, whereas the V and J calls and clone size are those reported in that table. Within this sample are around 150,000 clones, with almost 80% of them counted one time only. The ten largest clonotypes hold over 1% of the sample.

The cohort consisted of approximately 670 healthy bone marrow donors. At the time of sampling, all cohort members were nominally healthy, though unrecorded immune exposures were likely present. The donor tested CMV seronegative, placing the donor among the 350 or so seronegative members of the cohort. Every donor gave a peripheral blood sample, and the peripheral blood mononuclear cells from that sample were used for TCR beta sequencing. The Qiagen DNeasy Blood Extraction Kit was used to extract genomic DNA from the blood cell samples. Its CDR3 holds 16 amino acids, cysteine through phenylalanine. The only DNA kept is the CDR3, 48 bases in frame from the first base. CDR1 is given as SGHAT and CDR2 as FQNNGV, both from the germline V gene. This record belongs to a study of cytomegalovirus exposure and HLA in healthy donors (dated by TCRdb to about 2017). Regarding the study in general: An earlier analysis of 587 of the donors reported 276 Gb of sequence data and 90 million to 120 million unique TCR beta sequences obtained from around 180 million T cells. Approximately 310 gigabases of sequencing data and 78 million or so unique TCR sequences were included in an early release covering roughly 600 HLA-typed donors. Of the approximately 400 genotyped donors, approximately 82% fell in the genetic ancestry cluster associated with self-reported Caucasian donors. The study aimed to test whether cataloging public T cell receptors could reveal signatures of past pathogen exposure. The study used immunosequencing to profile the T cell repertoires of 670 or so subjects and linked those repertoires to cytomegalovirus serostatus. A separate validation cohort of 90 to 150 different subjects was used in addition to the roughly 670-subject first cohort. The study combined high-throughput TCR immunosequencing, statistical association of individual TCRs with disease status, and machine learning to predict cytomegalovirus infection status. In a later analysis, previously published TCR beta repertoires from several hundred donors were re-analyzed and high-resolution HLA genotyping was added so that TCR occurrence patterns could be studied. Rather than drawing on any new phenotypic data, the later analysis identified candidate immune exposures from TCR beta sequences and the way those sequences occurred across donors. An earlier analysis of fewer than 700 of the donors applied high-throughput TCR beta sequencing to assess whether each TCR beta V gene segment acted as functional or pseudogenic. Alongside the repertoire data, information on donor age, sex, ethnicity and CMV serostatus was compiled. In a later genetic analysis, genome-wide SNP genotypes for about 65% of the 666 donors were used, and that subset was treated as a discovery cohort. All discovery cohort repertoires had been generated on a single sequencing platform. Both class I and class II loci were covered by HLA typing, at four-digit resolution. Typing coverage varied by locus: roughly 620-630 donors for A, B, C, DRB1 and DQB1; roughly 520 for DQA1; around 570 for DPA1; approximately 490 for DPB1. Because of strong linkage in the cohort, 5 or 6 DR-DQ haplotypes were treated as single units for association and clustering. Among some 400 genotyped donors of the cohort, an average of approximately 200,000 unique TCR beta nucleotide sequences was sequenced per donor, of which about 20% were non-productive. Paper-wide results and their limitations: The cohort was sequenced for TCR beta chains only, and without alpha or paired-chain data the features that could be detected were limited. The authors suggested that the approach could potentially be extended to other disease states and immunological phenotypes. In a later analysis, TCR association rates were found to vary across HLA loci, with the most associated TCRs seen for DRB1 alleles and the fewest for HLA-C alleles. In an earlier analysis of about 600 of the donors, most TCR beta V segments appeared in productive rearrangements about 87% or about 30% of the time, broadly matching IMGT annotations. The 87-base-pair reads could not distinguish some IMGT-functional V segments, including TRBV6-2 and TRBV6-3, so those segments were excluded. In a later analysis, around 15,000 TCR beta sequences were associated with specific HLA alleles at a false discovery rate of 0.05. Most TCR sequences were seen in very few donors, while some public TCRs were found in many individuals. Because HLA typing was missing for some donors at each locus, association tests included only the typed subset. Presence/absence analyses assumed roughly uniform sequencing depth across donors, an assumption that may not hold. Linkage disequilibrium might explain the correlated functional status among segregating V segments, but an unknown experimental factor could not be excluded. According to a later analysis, most CMV-associated TCR beta chains appeared to be HLA-restricted, and the HLA associations seemed to be driven largely by CMV exposure. A later genetic analysis reported fewer N-insertions in productive TCRs among donors in an Asian-associated ancestry cluster than the roughly 720-donor mean. The only immune exposure information available for the cohort was CMV serostatus. A further reported finding was that TCR beta sequences accurately predicted the HLA-A and HLA-B alleles for most subjects in the first cohort. In a later genetic analysis, a missense DCLRE1C variant was associated with V-gene and J-gene trimming of TCR beta chains, and the association was replicated in an independent cohort. The classifier was reported to diagnose cytomegalovirus status with high specificity and sensitivity in both the original cohort and the validation cohort. In vitro tests confirmed that a few of the cytomegalovirus-associated TCR beta chains recognize cytomegalovirus antigens. The study gave a list of under 200 TCR beta chains associated with cytomegalovirus. A later analysis reported that several top co-occurrence clusters appeared linked to parvovirus B19, influenza, CMV and Epstein-Barr virus. A group of highly shared sequence variants was considered likely to be a technical artifact of the sequencing pipeline. A later analysis found that HLA-associated TCR beta chains were more clonally expanded and had lower generation probabilities than equally common non-associated chains. Roughly 15 rarely observed V segments, including chromosome 9 orphons, were excluded from the earlier analysis of several hundred of the donors because counts were too low. When HLA alleles, especially DR and DQ, strongly co-occurred, attributing TCR associations to individual alleles was difficult.

This sequence uses TRBV11-2 and TRBJ2-5; 10 nucleotides in the junction match TRBD2. The last part of the DNA fits TRBJ2-7 better; the J call may be wrong. The sample was PBMCs. The clonotype comes from a woman in her forties or fifties in good health and CMV-seronegative. CDR3 sequence: CASSLGLASLSYEQYF. In nucleotide form, the sequence is TGTGCCAGCAGCTTGGGACTAGCGTCGCTCTCCTACGAGCAGTACTTC.